This passage covers 23 T cell receptor beta chains from one sample sequenced in a study of metastatic and nonmetastatic thyroid tumors. TCRdb recomputed clones from the PCR reads via MiXCR. The repertoire has just under 20,000 clones, approximately 26% of them found once; the top ten carry roughly 6%. Not a single patient had been given any form of treatment at any point before undergoing thyroid surgery. The specimen sequenced was blood. These receptors came from a female donor with papillary thyroid cancer or a benign thyroid nodule (not recorded which). Some clones in this sample may be carry-over from other donors' samples.

The rearrangement links TRBV6-1 to TRBJ1-2, with 7 bases lining up with TRBD1. The V gene's germline CDR1 is MNHNS and CDR2 SASEGT. This CDR3 contains 12 residues. J was trimmed by 4 bases and V by 6 bases; bases with no gene match: 2. The CDR3 region is CASRQGLYGYTF. Here the CDR3 DNA reads TGTGCCAGCAGACAGGGGCTCTATGGCTACACCTTC.

This clone is medium-sized in the sample. V and J are TRBV6-1 and TRBJ1-4; D is perhaps TRBD1 (6 bases). Germline CDR1 reads MNHNS; CDR2 reads SASEGT. V gave up 3 bases and J gave up 14 bases, with 16 bases separating them. The CDR3 sequence is 13 residues long. The CDR3 bases are TGTGCCAGCAGTGATCAATCTCCAGGGGCTCTGTTTTTT. Translated: CASSDQSPGALFF.

This chain joins TRBV6-2 or TRBV6-3 and TRBJ1-1; TRBD1 matches 9 bases. The ends lost 0 bases at V and 6 bases at J; junction bases unmatched: 8. The length of the CDR3 is 16 residues. The germline CDR1 and CDR2 sequences are MNHEY and SVGEGT. The CDR3 DNA sequence: TGTGCCAGCAGTTACTCGATAGGACAGGGGAGGGCTGAAGCTTTCTTT. This gives the protein CASSYSIGQGRAEAFF.

This clone was picked up many times. This rearrangement joins TRBV18 to TRBJ1-1; weak D call: TRBD1 (5 bases). The germline V and J ends were trimmed by 3 bases and 6 bases, with 14 bases remaining between them. The germline gives CDR1 KGHSH, CDR2 LQKENI. The CDR3 covers 14 residues. CDR3 bases: TGTGCCAGCTCACCCGGTAGAGGGGTGGCTGAAGCTTTCTTT. Translated: CASSPGRGVAEAFF.

The rearrangement uses TRBV4-1 and TRBJ2-7; D gene unclear. This CDR3 contains 15 residues. Looked up from germline, CDR1 is MGHRA and CDR2 is YSYEKL. Between the trimmed V and J ends, which lost 0 bases and 3 bases, there was a span of 12 bases. DNA for the CDR3: TGCGCCAGCAGCCAAGAGAATAGGGTCTACTACGAGCAGTACTTC. This translates into CASSQENRVYYEQYF.

In this sample, this clone turned up many times. Here the CDR3 reads CSVRGAGSYGYTF. The DNA of the CDR3 is TGCAGTGTGAGGGGGGCCGGAAGCTATGGCTACACCTTC. The rearrangement uses TRBV20-1 and TRBJ1-2; TRBD1 might be the D (6 bases). The CDR3 covers 13 residues. V was pared by 7 bases and J by 4 bases, with 16 bases between. Germline CDR1 is DFQATT and CDR2 is SNEGSKA (reference sequence).

This clone was seen ten or more times. V gene TRBV14 combines with J gene TRBJ1-2, with TRBD1 as a possible D gene (6 bases). The CDR3 spans 14 residues. V lost 4 bases to trimming and J lost 7 bases, with 16 bases between them. Germline V gene lookup returns CDR1 SGHDN and CDR2 FVKESK. The CDR3 sequence is CASSPGHGFTGYTF. In DNA, the CDR3 is TGTGCCAGCAGCCCGGGACACGGCTTCACTGGCTACACCTTC.

This chain links TRBV30 with TRBJ2-2, with D unclear. This CDR3 is 13 amino acids long. Germline values: CDR1 GTSNPN, CDR2 SVGIG (reference sequence). V lost 1 base, J lost 4 bases, and 7 bases lay in between. In DNA form, the CDR3 reads TGTGCCTGGAGTGAACAGCCCACCGGGGAGCTGTTTTTT. It translates to CAWSEQPTGELFF.

This clone has ten or more counts. V usage is TRBV20-1 and J usage is TRBJ2-3, with D unclear. The V gene lost 6 bases and the J gene lost 2 bases, with 18 bases spanning the gap. The CDR3 has 15 residues. CDR1 DFQATT and CDR2 SNEGSKA come from the germline V gene (reference sequence). The CDR3 DNA follows: TGCAGTGCCACCCAGGCCGAGCGCTCCACAGATACGCAGTATTTT. It is translated as CSATQAERSTDTQYF.

This clone has a handful of counts. This chain connects TRBV28 to TRBJ2-2; no reliable D call. The length of the CDR3 is 13 residues. V was cut by 3 bases and J by 6 bases, with 8 bases left in between. From germline, CDR1 is MDHEN and CDR2 SYDVKM. CDR3 sequence: CASSFVSAGELFF. The CDR3 DNA reads as TGTGCCAGCAGTTTTGTATCGGCCGGGGAGCTGTTTTTT.

The rearrangement links TRBV27 to TRBJ2-7, with D perhaps matching TRBD2 (6 bases). CDR3 length: 15 residues. The ends were cut back, 6 bases at V and 0 bases at J, with 15 bases in the middle. CDR1 and CDR2 (germline): MNHEY, SMNVEV (reference sequence). The CDR3 here is CASSRDFSVSYEQYF. In DNA, the CDR3 is TGTGCCAGCAGCCGGGACTTCTCCGTCTCCTACGAGCAGTACTTC.

In its sample, this clone was seen many times. The chain recombines TRBV4-1 with TRBJ2-2; tentatively, D is TRBD2 (6 bases). CDR1 is MGHRA and CDR2 is YSYEKL in the germline V gene. CDR3 size: 16 residues. V shed 2 bases and J shed 0 bases, with 10 bases lying between them. Written as DNA, the CDR3 is TGCGCCAGCAGCCAATTCGGCGGGACGAACACCGGGGAGCTGTTTTTT. Its protein product is CASSQFGGTNTGELFF.

Ten or more counts support this clone. The chain employs TRBV7-2 and TRBJ1-6, with D perhaps matching TRBD1 (5 bases). Germline assignment: CDR1 SGHTA and CDR2 FQGNSA. Trimming removed 2 bases at V and 6 bases at J, with 11 bases between. The CDR3 has 15 amino acids. CDR3 DNA: TGTGCCAGCAGCTTAAAGCAGGGAATTAATTCACCCCTCCACTTT. Protein product: CASSLKQGINSPLHF.

This clone has a count of ten or more. This chain connects TRBV7-9 to TRBJ2-7, with 11 positions matching TRBD1. Trimming took 5 bases from V and 3 from J; bases not matched to a gene: 3. CDR3 length: 14 amino acids. The germline V gene encodes CDR1 SEHNR and CDR2 FQNEAQ (reference sequence). This CDR3 is CASSPGTGGYEQYF. The CDR3 DNA reads TGTGCCAGCAGCCCCGGGACAGGGGGCTACGAGCAGTACTTC.

Ten or more counts support this clone. The V gene is TRBV7-2, the J gene TRBJ1-4; tentative D call: TRBD1 (5 bases). Between the trimmed V and J ends, which lost 5 bases and 4 bases, there was a span of 20 bases. The germline CDR1 and CDR2 sequences are SGHTA and FQGNSA. The CDR3 is 17 amino acids. The CDR3 loop is CASSPIRESSSNEKLFF. The CDR3 coding sequence is TGTGCCAGCAGCCCGATCAGGGAGAGTTCGAGTAATGAAAAACTGTTTTTT.

This clone showed up just a few times. Being one base from a much bigger clone, this may be a read error. Distinct nucleotide sequences in the sample also encode this CDR3. The V gene is TRBV19, the J gene TRBJ2-4, with a possible D match to TRBD2 (5 bases). CDR3 size: 12 residues. The ends were cut back, 5 bases at V and 10 bases at J, with 12 bases in the middle. Germline V gene lookup returns CDR1 LNHDA and CDR2 SQIVND (reference sequence). Here the CDR3 DNA reads TGTGCCAGTAGTCTAAAATCGGGAATTCAGTACTTC. It translates to CASSLKSGIQYF.

This clone was seen only a few times. The chain combines TRBV11-1 with TRBJ2-1, with 8 bases lining up with TRBD2. This CDR3 region has 16 residues. V lost 2 bases, J lost 7 bases, and 10 bases stayed unmatched. Germline V lookup: CDR1 SGHAT, CDR2 FQDESV (reference sequence). The CDR3 is CASSLSRGGRRNEQFF. CDR3 sequence (DNA): TGTGCCAGCAGCTTATCACGGGGCGGGAGGAGGAATGAGCAGTTCTTC. The full variable domain, with the rest looked up from reference TRBV11-1 and TRBJ2-1, is EAEVAQSPRYKITEKSQAVAFWCDPISGHATLYWYRQILGQGPELLVQFQDESVVDDSQLPKDRFSAERLKGVDSTLKIQPAELGDSAMYLCASSLSRGGRRNEQFFGPGTRLTVL.

The sample holds many counts of this clone. This sequence joins TRBV18 and TRBJ1-2, with D unclear. There are 13 residues in the CDR3. V was trimmed by 5 bases and J by 2 bases, leaving 9 bases between them. Germline lookup yields CDR1 KGHSH and CDR2 LQKENI. In DNA form, the CDR3 reads TGTGCCAGCTCAATCCAGGACAACTATGGCTACACCTTC. It yields the protein CASSIQDNYGYTF.

The CDR3 loop is CATSSTGSYSGANVLTF. CDR3 sequence (DNA): TGTGCCACCAGCAGTACAGGGTCATACTCTGGGGCCAACGTCCTGACTTTC. The V gene is TRBV15, the J gene TRBJ2-6; maybe TRBD1 (6 bases). Germline-derived CDR1 and CDR2 are LNHNV and YYDKDF (reference sequence). V dropped 3 bases and J dropped 0 bases, with 12 bases sitting between them. The CDR3 has 17 residues.

This clone is labeled as medium-sized. The chain has TRBV6-1 and TRBJ2-7; TRBD1 matches at 7 bases. This CDR3 region has 14 residues. V was pared by 4 bases and J by 7 bases, with 10 bases of the junction left unmatched. The germline V gene has CDR1 MNHNS and CDR2 SASEGT. CDR3 region: CASSVGQESEEQYF. In DNA form, the CDR3 reads TGTGCCAGCAGTGTCGGACAGGAGTCCGAAGAGCAGTACTTC.

This clone is medium-sized (0.01 to 0.1%) within its sample. The chain carries TRBV6-1 and TRBJ2-3, with 9 bases lining up with TRBD1. The V and J ends lost 8 bases and 0 bases, in that order; junction bases with no gene match: 6. Germline CDR1 and CDR2: MNHNS and SASEGT. CDR3 size: 15 residues. CDR3 protein: CASSGQGLSTDTQYF. The DNA for the CDR3 is TGTGCCAGCTCGGGACAGGGACTTAGCACAGATACGCAGTATTTT.

The table lists this clone with many counts. A much bigger clone sits one base away, suggesting this may be a read error. Other DNA sequences of this sample code for an identical CDR3. The gene calls are TRBV6-4 and TRBJ2-2; 10 nucleotides line up with TRBD1. V lost 9 bases to trimming and J lost 3 bases; unmatched junction nucleotides: 4. This CDR3 region has 14 residues. The germline CDR1 and CDR2 sequences are MRHNA and SNTAGT. The CDR3, as DNA: TGTGCCAGTAGAGGACAGGGGGACACCGGGGAGCTGTTTTTT. Translating it yields CASRGQGDTGELFF.

As for this clone: At one boundary the junction diverges from the germline segment, which might be a read error. The chain links TRBV5-4 to TRBJ2-1, with 11 bases identical to TRBD2. This CDR3 is 14 amino acids long. CDR1 is SGHNT and CDR2 is YYREEE in the germline V gene (reference sequence). The CDR3 is CASSPIAGGDEQLF. Here the CDR3 DNA reads TGTGCCAGCAGCCCGATAGCGGGAGGGGATGAGCAGTTATTC.